This T cell receptor (beta chain) originates from a study of shared clonotypes between healthy human individuals. Study in general: Each donor's CD4 naive and CD4 memory cells filled three plates apiece, CD8 naive two, and CD8 memory one.

Deep level was the assay's run setting. TCRdb's table, derived via immunoSEQ multiplex PCR, lists solely in-frame clones and lacks some. Of about 2.4 million clones in the sample, approximately 93% were seen once. Study outcomes and limitations: Non-shared clonotypes had lower generation probabilities than those shared by all four donors.

Among the donors, all were Caucasian adults who lived in Nashville, Tennessee. Turning to this clone: What it recognizes is unknown.

This receptor was identified in a man aged 18 to 30 in good health. Some clones in this sample may be carry-over from other donors' samples. Source material: naive CD4+ T cells from PBMCs. Subset indicated: CD45RA+ positively selected.

CDR3 sequence: CASSLRPDTQYF. The CDR3 nucleotides read TGTGCCAGCAGCTTAAGACCAGATACGCAGTATTTT. V is TRBV7-8 and J is TRBJ2-3; unclear D gene. The CDR3 has 12 residues. The germline V gene encodes CDR1 SGHVS and CDR2 FQNEAQ. V was shortened by 2 bases and J by 4 bases, with 4 bases between the two germline ends.